Following are 25 T cell receptor beta chains from one sample sequenced in a study of blood T cells in healthy people across ages. Using a J-beta primer mix together with a sample-barcoded 5' primer, a second PCR was run for 7 to 11 cycles. TCRdb itself ran the 5' RACE reads through MiXCR, one entry per CDR3 protein. The sample comprises about 900,000 distinct CDR3 sequences, around 62% of which are singletons, and roughly 26% rests with the top ten. Specimen: blood. These receptors were obtained from a man aged 30-40 years in good health.

The gene calls are TRBV6-2 or TRBV6-3 and TRBJ1-5; the match to TRBD1 covers 7 bases. V shed 2 bases, J shed 10 bases, and the junction held 5 bases outside the gene matches. Germline V gene lookup returns CDR1 MNHEY and CDR2 SVGEGT. The CDR3 runs 13 residues. CDR3 residues: CASSYPRDSPQHF. The CDR3 DNA sequence: TGTGCCAGCAGTTACCCCAGGGACAGTCCCCAGCATTTT.

The V and J genes are TRBV27 and TRBJ2-3, with 9 bases identical to TRBD2. CDR1 is MNHEY and CDR2 is SMNVEV in the germline V gene (reference sequence). Germline trimming cut 0 bases from V and 4 bases from J; bases unmatched to any gene: 11. This CDR3 contains 18 residues. The CDR3 DNA reads TGTGCCAGCAGTTTATCAAAGGGACTAGCTCGGAGCGCAGATACGCAGTATTTT. As protein: CASSLSKGLARSADTQYF.

The chain recombines TRBV7-3 with TRBJ2-1, with D unclear. Germline values: CDR1 SGHTA, CDR2 FQGTGA. The V gene lost 2 bases and the J gene lost 1 base, with 12 bases spanning the gap. The CDR3 consists of 16 residues. In DNA, the CDR3 is TGTGCCAGCAGCTTATCCCCGGTCTCGTCCTACAATGAGCAGTTCTTC. Protein product: CASSLSPVSSYNEQFF.

Written as DNA, the CDR3 is TGCGCCAGCAGCCGGTCACTAGCGGGGGGGCTCCATACGCAGTATTTT. Its protein is CASSRSLAGGLHTQYF. The V call is TRBV4-3, the J call TRBJ2-3, with 13 bases fitting TRBD2. J gave up 7 bases and V 4 bases, and 8 bases lay outside the gene matches. This CDR3 spans 16 amino acids. Germline values: CDR1 LGHNA, CDR2 YSLEER.

This chain links TRBV25-1 with TRBJ2-3; D is unresolved. From germline, CDR1 is MGHDK and CDR2 SYGVNS. V gave up 1 base and J gave up 2 bases, with 10 bases separating them. The CDR3 is 15 amino acids. The CDR3 nucleotides read TGTGCCAGCAGTGAATCCGGACCGTTCACAGATACGCAGTATTTT. It encodes CASSESGPFTDTQYF.

The chain is built from TRBV7-2 and TRBJ1-5; the D is unclear. The CDR3 extends over 16 amino acids. V dropped 8 bases and J dropped 0 bases, with 17 bases sitting between them. The germline CDR1 and CDR2 sequences are SGHTA and FQGNSA. CDR3 residues: CASQKYVGGSNQPQHF. The CDR3, as DNA: TGTGCCAGCCAAAAATACGTAGGAGGTAGCAATCAGCCCCAGCATTTT.

This chain joins TRBV28 and TRBJ2-3; 7 bases fit TRBD1. This CDR3 has 19 residues. Germline assignment: CDR1 MDHEN and CDR2 SYDVKM. The ends lost 1 base at V and 2 bases at J; junction bases unmatched: 15. DNA of the CDR3: TGTGCCAGCAGTTTATCCGGCTTCGGACAGGTGGGCTCCACAGATACGCAGTATTTT. It encodes CASSLSGFGQVGSTDTQYF.

In this sample, this clonotype turned up once. The chain joins TRBV24-1 to TRBJ2-4; 9 bases align to TRBD2. The end of the DNA aligns better with TRBJ2-5, so the J call may be wrong. This CDR3 has 17 residues. The germline V gene encodes CDR1 KGHDR and CDR2 SFDVKD. CDR3 in amino acids: CATSDPWASGEVETQYF. The CDR3 DNA reads as TGTGCCACCAGTGATCCGTGGGCTAGCGGGGAGGTCGAGACCCAGTACTTC.

This clonotype has at least ten counts. The chain carries TRBV11-2 and TRBJ1-6; D is ambiguous. The CDR3 covers 13 residues. Germline V lookup: CDR1 SGHAT, CDR2 FQNNGV. V lost 3 bases to trimming and J lost 8 bases, with 8 bases between them. CDR3 amino acids: CASSFGSYSPLHF. The CDR3 nucleotides read TGTGCCAGCAGCTTTGGCAGCTATTCACCCCTCCACTTT.

The gene calls are TRBV10-2 and TRBJ2-1; D gene ambiguous. In germline, CDR1 is WSHSY, CDR2 SAAADI. V was clipped by 7 bases and J by 8 bases, with 9 bases between them. The CDR3 is made up of 11 amino acids. CDR3 in amino acids: CASTPYDEQFF. CDR3 in DNA: TGCGCCAGCACCCCGTATGATGAGCAGTTCTTC.

The chain couples TRBV5-1 to TRBJ2-1; possibly TRBD2 for D (6 bases). Between the trimmed V and J ends, which lost 2 bases and 6 bases, there was a span of 12 bases. CDR1 and CDR2 (germline): SGHRS, YFSETQ. The CDR3 is 14 amino acids. The DNA for the CDR3 is TGCGCCAGCAGCTTCTGGGGGGTTGGCAATGAGCAGTTCTTC. Protein: CASSFWGVGNEQFF.

The chain has TRBV4-3 and TRBJ2-7; 10 positions agree with TRBD2. Germline loops: CDR1 LGHNA, CDR2 YSLEER. This CDR3 region has 15 residues. V lost 4 bases to trimming and J lost 4 bases; unmatched junction nucleotides: 7. CDR3: CASSRASGGAYEQYF. The CDR3, as DNA: TGCGCCAGCAGCCGCGCTAGCGGGGGCGCGTACGAGCAGTACTTC.

CDR3 sequence (DNA): TGTGCCAGCAGCCCCCGACAGGCGCGAGAGACCCAGTACTTC. Translation gives CASSPRQARETQYF. The chain carries TRBV7-2 and TRBJ2-5; weak D call: TRBD1 (6 bases). This CDR3 comprises 14 residues. Trimming shortened V by 5 bases and J by 4 bases, and 14 bases separated the two germline ends. Germline V CDR1 and CDR2: SGHTA, FQGNSA. The complete variable domain, with remaining parts taken from reference TRBV7-2 and TRBJ2-5, reads GAGVSQSPSNKVTEKGKDVELRCDPISGHTALYWYRQSLGQGLEFLIYFQGNSAPDKSGLPSDRFSAERTGGSVSTLTIQRTQQEDSAVYLCASSPRQARETQYFGPGTRLLVL.

In this sample, this clonotype turned up a few times. The rearrangement links TRBV27 to TRBJ2-4; 7 positions agree with TRBD1. V was pared by 3 bases and J by 0 bases, with 17 bases of the junction left unmatched. This CDR3 is 20 amino acids long. The V gene's germline CDR1 is MNHEY and CDR2 SMNVEV (reference sequence). The CDR3 coding sequence is TGTGCCAGCAGTTTGCGGCCTCCGGGACAGTTGATTATAGCCAAAAACATTCAGTACTTC. This sequence encodes CASSLRPPGQLIIAKNIQYF.

The CDR3 DNA sequence: TGCGCCAGCAGCCCCTCCCCGACAGGGGGCGACTATGGCTACACCTTC. Protein product: CASSPSPTGGDYGYTF. The chain employs TRBV4-3 and TRBJ1-2, with TRBD1 matching over 10 bases. The V gene end was trimmed by 4 bases and the J gene end by 3 bases; junction bases not matched to a gene: 8. CDR3 length: 16 amino acids. Germline V CDR1 and CDR2: LGHNA, YSLEER.

The DNA of the CDR3 is TGTGCCAGCAGCCAAGATGAACAGGGTAATTCACCCCTCCACTTT. This encodes CASSQDEQGNSPLHF. V gene TRBV4-2 combines with J gene TRBJ1-6; maybe TRBD1 (6 bases). With 0 bases removed from V and 6 bases from J, the gap between germline ends came to 9 bases. CDR1 and CDR2 (germline): LGHNA, YNFKEQ. This CDR3 is 15 amino acids long.

This clonotype appeared a few times. This chain joins TRBV6-1 and TRBJ1-5; no definite D call. Trimming stripped 3 bases from V and 5 bases from J, with 2 bases between. CDR1 and CDR2 from the germline V gene are MNHNS and SASEGT. The CDR3 consists of 11 residues. DNA for the CDR3: TGTGCCAGCAGTGATGATCAGCCCCAGCATTTT. It yields the protein CASSDDQPQHF.

The chain couples TRBV29-1 to TRBJ2-7; D remains ambiguous. Trimming left V 4 bases short and J 1 base short, with 14 bases between. Germline V lookup: CDR1 SQVTM, CDR2 ANQGSEA. The CDR3 has 14 residues. CDR3 protein: CSVVLFGISYEQYF. In nucleotides, the CDR3 is TGCAGCGTTGTTCTGTTTGGTATTTCCTACGAGCAGTACTTC.

The chain links TRBV5-1 to TRBJ2-3, with TRBD2 matching 10 bases. V trimming: 3 bases; J trimming: 2 bases; junction bases outside the gene matches: 12. The CDR3 consists of 18 residues. Germline V gives CDR1 SGHRS, CDR2 YFSETQ. The DNA of the CDR3 is TGCGCCAGCAGCTGGGGAAGCGGGGGGGCCTTTTTCACAGATACGCAGTATTTT. Translating gives CASSWGSGGAFFTDTQYF.

The rearrangement uses TRBV6-5 and TRBJ1-4; TRBD1 is a possible D gene (5 bases). Germline-derived CDR1 and CDR2 are MNHEY and SVGAGI. Between the trimmed V and J ends, which lost 0 bases and 3 bases, there was a span of 11 bases. The CDR3 consists of 16 residues. CDR3 in DNA: TGTGCCAGCAGTTACTCGCAGGGTCGGGCTAATGAAAAACTGTTTTTT. Its protein is CASSYSQGRANEKLFF.

This chain connects TRBV10-2 to TRBJ2-3, with TRBD2 matching 13 bases. This CDR3 has 20 amino acids. V gave up 4 bases and J gave up 0 bases; unmatched junction bases: 13. Germline V gene sequence: CDR1 WSHSY, CDR2 SAAADI. The DNA for the CDR3 is TGCGCCAGCAGTGGTACTAGCGGGGGGGCCTTCCTTCCTAGCACAGATACGCAGTATTTT. Protein: CASSGTSGGAFLPSTDTQYF.

The chain recombines TRBV12-3 or TRBV12-4 with TRBJ1-4; 9 bases match TRBD1. The CDR3 is made up of 15 amino acids. Losses at the gene ends were 4 bases for V and 8 bases for J; bases not matched to a gene: 8. The CDR3 region has the DNA TGTGCCAGCAGTTGGGACCGACAGGGGGAGGAAAAACTGTTTTTT. It encodes CASSWDRQGEEKLFF.

The rearrangement uses TRBV6-5 and TRBJ2-5; D might be TRBD1 (6 bases). Judging by the DNA end, TRBJ2-7 fits better; the J call may be wrong. Germline values: CDR1 MNHEY, CDR2 SVGAGI. The CDR3 is 14 amino acids. CDR3 DNA: TGTGCCAGCAGTTACGTATTGGGGGCGGGCGAGCAGTACTTC. As protein: CASSYVLGAGEQYF.

The chain couples TRBV5-1 to TRBJ1-5, with 10 bases identical to TRBD1. The germline CDR1 and CDR2 sequences are SGHRS and YFSETQ. V was pared by 3 bases and J by 4 bases, with 4 bases of the junction left unmatched. This CDR3 is 15 amino acids long. The CDR3 DNA is TGCGCCAGCAGCTCGGGACAGGGGTTAAATCAGCCCCAGCATTTT. Its protein product is CASSSGQGLNQPQHF. Variable domain in full (rest from reference TRBV5-1 and TRBJ1-5): KAGVTQTPRYLIKTRGQQVTLSCSPISGHRSVSWYQQTPGQGLQFLFEYFSETQRNKGNFPGRFSGRQFSNSRSEMNVSTLELGDSALYLCASSSGQGLNQPQHFGDGTRLSIL.

This chain connects TRBV29-1 to TRBJ2-2, with 7 bases identical to TRBD1. The V segment lost 5 bases and the J segment 7 bases; nucleotides outside the gene matches: 4. Germline V CDR1 and CDR2: SQVTM, ANQGSEA. CDR3 length equals 12 residues. The CDR3 DNA follows: TGCAGCGTTCAACAGGGGAACGGGGAGCTGTTTTTT. It encodes CSVQQGNGELFF.